What follows describes a single TCR beta chain. This clone has only one observation. There is no known antigen for this receptor. The record has no base qualities; no much larger clone is one base away. The germline V gene specifies SQVTM as CDR1 and ANQGSEA as CDR2. Ends trimmed: V by 6 bases, J by 0 bases; bases unmatched to a gene: 19. The CDR3, from cysteine to phenylalanine, totals 18 residues. This entry keeps only the CDR3 DNA: 54 bases, framed from base 1. Collaborating institutions collected whole blood in K2EDTA tubes following their own protocols. For TCRbeta analysis, collaborators shipped samples in one of three forms: frozen whole blood, isolated PBMCs, or DNA extracted from either of those sample types. TCRbeta CDR3 regions were amplified from genomic DNA using the immunoSEQ Assay, a bias-controlled multiplex PCR. Concerning the study's data processing: Nucleated cell counts per sample were estimated from amplification of reference gene primers within the assay. Sequence reads were collapsed and filtered to measure the absolute abundance of every unique TCRbeta CDR3 rearrangement. For each sample, productive Simpson clonality was calculated by taking the square root of Simpson's diversity index across productive rearrangements. In TCRdb, the immuneACCESS table is reduced to in-frame sequences with V and J assigned. These tables do not hold every clone; where another copy was compared, an unresolved V gene accounts for under half, and the others remain unexplained. V and J calls and clone size are given by that table; D and trimming were obtained from the DNA. Within this sample are about 110,000 clones, with 84% of them counted one time only. 8.1% of the sample belongs to the ten largest clones.

These data originate in a study of blood T cell repertoires in COVID-19 (TCRdb year 2020). As for the study more broadly: Collaborator samples came from the United States, Italy and Spain and covered acute and convalescent phases of COVID-19. Subjects who had been exposed to COVID-19, were actively infected with it, or had recovered from it provided the deeply sampled blood TCRbeta repertoires that made up the dataset. Where available, HLA class I and class II types were taken from metadata supplied by the sample provider and were not determined by assay-based typing. The material from the prospective study consisted of cDNA or gDNA derived from T cells, B-cell-depleted T cells, or PBMCs. Samples were obtained from the ongoing ImmuneRACE study (first 160 participants) and from about 1,300 subjects provided by 6 global collaborators. The repertoires were made available in a free public database intended to serve as a resource for research on the immune response to SARS-CoV-2. Nearly every sample came with metadata listing a de-identified subject ID, COVID-19 status, age in years and sex.

Beyond this particular receptor, the publication reports: The amount of clinical and demographic metadata varied by source and participant and was provided uncurated.

The sequence joins TRBV29-1 to TRBJ1-2; 7 central bases correspond to TRBD1. The clonotype originates from a woman in her thirties or forties with acute or convalescent COVID-19. Sample: peripheral blood. The CDR3 region: CSVARTGTATLPNYGYTF. The sequenced DNA is TGCAGCGTCGCACGTACCGGGACAGCAACTCTTCCTAACTATGGCTACACCTTC.